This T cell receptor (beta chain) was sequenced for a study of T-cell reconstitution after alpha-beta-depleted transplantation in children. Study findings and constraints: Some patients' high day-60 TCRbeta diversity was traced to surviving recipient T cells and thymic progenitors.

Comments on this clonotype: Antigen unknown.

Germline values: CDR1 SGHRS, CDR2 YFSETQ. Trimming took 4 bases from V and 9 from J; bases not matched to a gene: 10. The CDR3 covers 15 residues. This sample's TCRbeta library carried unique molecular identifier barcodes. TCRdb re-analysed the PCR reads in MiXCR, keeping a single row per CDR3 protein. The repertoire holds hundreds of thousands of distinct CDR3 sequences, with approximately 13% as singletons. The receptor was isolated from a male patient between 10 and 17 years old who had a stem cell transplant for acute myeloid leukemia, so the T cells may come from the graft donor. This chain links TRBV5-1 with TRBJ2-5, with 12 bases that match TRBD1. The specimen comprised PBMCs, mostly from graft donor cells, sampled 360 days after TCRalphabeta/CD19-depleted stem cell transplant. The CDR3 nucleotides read TGCGCCAGCAGCAGCGAAGGGACAGGGGGCGATTCCCAGTACTTC. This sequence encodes CASSSEGTGGDSQYF.